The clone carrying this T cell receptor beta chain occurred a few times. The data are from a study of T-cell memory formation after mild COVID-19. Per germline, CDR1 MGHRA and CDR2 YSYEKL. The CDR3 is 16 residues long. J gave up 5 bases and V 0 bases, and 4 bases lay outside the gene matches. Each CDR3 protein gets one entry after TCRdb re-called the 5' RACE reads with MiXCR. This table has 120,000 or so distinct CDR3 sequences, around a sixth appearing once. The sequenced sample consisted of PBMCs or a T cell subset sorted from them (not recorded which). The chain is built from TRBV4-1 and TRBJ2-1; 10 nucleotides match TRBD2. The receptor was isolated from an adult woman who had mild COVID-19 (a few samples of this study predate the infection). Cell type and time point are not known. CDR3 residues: CASSQERLAGDNEQFF. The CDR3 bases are TGCGCCAGCAGCCAAGAGAGGCTAGCGGGAGACAATGAGCAGTTCTTC.